Below, 31 T cell receptor beta chains from the same sample are listed, as sequenced in a study of T cell clones after liver transplantation. Clones were read by immunoSEQ multiplex PCR, and TCRdb kept only the in-frame ones, dropping some. The data contain over 70,000 clones, 75% to 90% of them singletons. The specimen was CD4+ T cells from blood, collected 12 months after liver transplant. Receptors originate from a human patient who received a liver transplant. The graft donor may have given rise to some T cells.

The chain joins TRBV9 to TRBJ2-6; D unclear. This CDR3 comprises 14 residues. Trimming took off 4 bases at V and 3 bases at J, with 8 bases between the two ends. Germline-derived CDR1 and CDR2 are SGDLS and YYNGEE. CDR3 sequence: CASSPIRGANVLTF. In DNA, the CDR3 is TGTGCCAGCAGCCCCATTCGTGGGGCCAACGTCCTGACTTTC. The variable domain in full, completed from reference TRBV9 and TRBJ2-6, reads DSGVTQTPKHLITATGQRVTLRCSPRSGDLSVYWYQQSLDQGLQFLIQYYNGEERAKGNILERFSAQQFPDLHSELNLSSLELGDSALYFCASSPIRGANVLTFGAGSRLTVL.

A single count supports this clone. The chain employs TRBV18 and TRBJ1-5; 9 nucleotides align to TRBD1. The CDR3 has 16 residues. The germline V gene encodes CDR1 KGHSH and CDR2 LQKENI. The V and J ends lost 1 base and 3 bases, in that order; junction bases with no gene match: 4. This chain's CDR3 is CASSPRQGGINQPQHF. Written as DNA, the CDR3 is TGTGCCAGCTCACCACGACAGGGGGGGATCAATCAGCCCCAGCATTTT.

A few counts support this clone. The chain links TRBV7-2 to TRBJ2-1, with 11 bases aligning to TRBD2. Per the germline V gene, CDR1 is SGHTA and CDR2 is FQGNSA. There are 16 residues in the CDR3. V was pared by 5 bases and J by 6 bases, with 9 bases of the junction left unmatched. As DNA, the CDR3 is TGTGCCAGCAGCCGAAAGGGGACTAGCGGAGTCAATGAGCAGTTCTTC. This sequence encodes CASSRKGTSGVNEQFF.

This clone was observed a few times. The V call is TRBV27, the J call TRBJ1-1; TRBD1 agrees at 12 bases. CDR1 and CDR2 from the germline V gene are MNHEY and SMNVEV (reference sequence). There are 20 residues in the CDR3. Losses at the gene ends were 1 base for V and 0 bases for J; bases not matched to a gene: 12. The CDR3 DNA follows: TGTGCCAGCAGTTTATGGTACGGGACAGGGGGCGGCGGGGTGAACACTGAAGCTTTCTTT. This codes for CASSLWYGTGGGGVNTEAFF.

This clone was seen a single time. The J gene is TRBJ2-2, the V gene TRBV7-2, with a possible D match to TRBD1 (5 bases). CDR1 and CDR2 (germline): SGHTA, FQGNSA. V dropped 2 bases and J dropped 5 bases, with 12 bases sitting between them. CDR3 size: 15 residues. The CDR3 protein is CASSLIPRVTGELFF. CDR3 in DNA: TGTGCCAGCAGCTTAATCCCCAGGGTTACCGGGGAGCTGTTTTTT.

This chain links TRBV7-9 with TRBJ1-4; no clear D. V was shortened by 1 base and J by 2 bases, with 5 bases between the two germline ends. CDR1 SEHNR and CDR2 FQNEAQ come from the germline V gene (reference sequence). The CDR3 is made up of 14 amino acids. CDR3 sequence: CASSLDQTNEKLFF. DNA for the CDR3: TGTGCCAGCAGCTTAGATCAGACTAATGAAAAACTGTTTTTT.

This chain uses TRBV28 with TRBJ1-1; 7 bases fit TRBD1. The CDR3 is 14 amino acids. Germline-derived CDR1 and CDR2 are MDHEN and SYDVKM. The V gene end was trimmed by 4 bases and the J gene end by 4 bases; junction bases not matched to a gene: 6. The DNA of the CDR3 is TGTGCCAGCAGTTCACAGGGGTACGGCACTGAAGCTTTCTTT. It specifies CASSSQGYGTEAFF.

V usage is TRBV7-9 and J usage is TRBJ1-5; 9 positions match TRBD1. The CDR3 consists of 17 residues. Germline-derived CDR1 and CDR2 are SEHNR and FQNEAQ (reference sequence). V lost 5 bases, J lost 4 bases, and 12 bases stayed unmatched. The chain's CDR3 is CASSPGTGFEGNQPQHF. The CDR3 DNA sequence: TGTGCCAGCAGCCCCGGGACAGGGTTCGAAGGGAATCAGCCCCAGCATTTT.

The chain uses TRBV19 and TRBJ1-2, with 7 bases aligning to TRBD1. Trimming took 5 bases from V and 0 from J; bases not matched to a gene: 6. Germline-derived CDR1 and CDR2 are LNHDA and SQIVND (reference sequence). This CDR3 comprises 15 residues. The CDR3 region is CASSLIGTANYGYTF. The CDR3 coding sequence is TGTGCCAGTAGTCTGATCGGGACAGCTAACTATGGCTACACCTTC.

The V call is TRBV7-2, the J call TRBJ2-5; D is possibly TRBD1 or TRBD2 (5 bases each). The CDR3 loop spans 15 amino acids. The germline gives CDR1 SGHTA, CDR2 FQGNSA. Trimming shortened V by 3 bases and J by 2 bases, and 13 bases separated the two germline ends. Here the CDR3 reads CASSFSGAAQETQYF. The DNA of the CDR3 is TGTGCCAGCAGCTTCTCCGGGGCAGCGCAAGAGACCCAGTACTTC.

V gene TRBV5-4 combines with J gene TRBJ1-2; D perhaps matches TRBD1 (6 bases). V was clipped by 4 bases and J by 7 bases, with 14 bases between them. CDR3 length equals 13 residues. Germline values: CDR1 SGHNT, CDR2 YYREEE (reference sequence). The CDR3 spells CASSPPTGIGYTF. CDR3 DNA sequence: TGTGCCAGCAGCCCCCCCACAGGGATTGGCTACACCTTC.

This clone was counted a few times. The V and J genes are TRBV19 and TRBJ2-2, with 7 bases identical to TRBD1. V shed 7 bases and J 4 bases; nucleotides not matched to a gene: 6. This CDR3 has 14 residues. Germline V gene data show CDR1 as LNHDA and CDR2 as SQIVND (reference sequence). The CDR3 coding sequence is TGTGCCAGTATGAACAGGGGACCCACCGGGGAGCTGTTTTTT. Amino acid sequence: CASMNRGPTGELFF.

As for this clone: Other DNA sequences from this sample encode an identical CDR3 as well. For the CDR3, the DNA is TGCAGCGTTGCGGACAGGTTTTACACTGAAGCTTTCTTT. Translating it yields CSVADRFYTEAFF. The rearrangement uses TRBV29-1 and TRBJ1-1, with 7 bases aligning to TRBD1. The V gene end was trimmed by 4 bases and the J gene end by 3 bases; junction bases not matched to a gene: 5. CDR3 length equals 13 residues. The germline gives CDR1 SQVTM, CDR2 ANQGSEA.

This sequence joins TRBV5-1 and TRBJ2-7; 9 nucleotides match TRBD2. Germline V CDR1 and CDR2: SGHRS, YFSETQ. V dropped 2 bases and J dropped 2; count of bases not matched to a gene: 5. The CDR3 sequence is 15 residues long. CDR3 nucleotide sequence: TGCGCCAGCAGCTTATCTAGCGGGGACACCTACGAGCAGTACTTC. This gives the protein CASSLSSGDTYEQYF.

This chain joins TRBV2 and TRBJ1-4; 8 bases agree with TRBD1. The germline gives CDR1 SNHLY, CDR2 FYNNEI. This CDR3 is built from 15 residues. The ends lost 7 bases at V and 0 bases at J; junction bases unmatched: 4. The CDR3 coding sequence is TGTGCCAGCAAAAGACAGGGGTCAACTAATGAAAAACTGTTTTTT. Translation: CASKRQGSTNEKLFF.

The rearrangement joins TRBV10-2 to TRBJ2-7; D gene uncertain. Trimming stripped 3 bases from V and 2 bases from J, with 11 bases between. In germline, CDR1 is WSHSY, CDR2 SAAADI. This CDR3 is 14 amino acids long. The DNA of the CDR3 is TGCGCCAGCAGTGAACGTCTTGGGCCCTACGAGCAGTACTTC. It encodes CASSERLGPYEQYF.

The rearrangement links TRBV27 to TRBJ2-2; the D is unclear. The CDR3 loop spans 13 amino acids. Trimming took off 5 bases at V and 4 bases at J, with 8 bases between the two ends. Germline V CDR1 and CDR2: MNHEY, SMNVEV (reference sequence). Written as DNA, the CDR3 is TGTGCCAGCAGTCCTTACCCCACCGGGGAGCTGTTTTTT. Residues: CASSPYPTGELFF.

J is TRBJ2-1 and V is TRBV18; 9 nucleotides match TRBD2. Germline assignment: CDR1 KGHSH and CDR2 LQKENI. The CDR3 has 15 amino acids. The V and J ends lost 1 base and 3 bases, in that order; junction bases with no gene match: 1. This CDR3 is CASSPQREVYNEQFF. CDR3 in DNA: TGTGCCAGCTCACCACAGCGGGAGGTCTACAATGAGCAGTTCTTC.

The chain recombines TRBV28 with TRBJ1-5; D gene uncertain. CDR1 is MDHEN, CDR2 SYDVKM, per germline. CDR3 size: 16 residues. The V end lost 5 bases, the J end lost 2 bases, and 16 bases lay between the germline ends. The CDR3 DNA reads TGTGCCAGCAGTCCTGGACTCTATGGGCGCAATCAGCCCCAGCATTTT. Protein sequence: CASSPGLYGRNQPQHF.

The rearrangement joins TRBV5-1 to TRBJ1-2, with D possibly TRBD1 on 6 matching bases. Germline V gives CDR1 SGHRS, CDR2 YFSETQ. This CDR3 spans 16 amino acids. The V and J ends lost 1 base and 8 bases respectively, with 21 bases between them. CDR3 sequence reads: CASSLSQGRRLAGYTF. The CDR3 coding sequence is TGCGCCAGCAGCTTGTCTCAGGGGCGCAGGCTGGCCGGCTACACCTTC.

The chain carries TRBV27 and TRBJ1-5; D unresolved. Germline V gene sequence: CDR1 MNHEY, CDR2 SMNVEV (reference sequence). This CDR3 is 15 amino acids long. Trimming left V 8 bases short and J 6 bases short, with 20 bases between. CDR3 amino acids: CASAPGGLRSQPQHF. The CDR3, as DNA: TGTGCCAGCGCCCCTGGAGGTCTCAGGAGTCAGCCCCAGCATTTT.

This clone occurred a few times. This chain links TRBV6-1 with TRBJ1-1; D gene unclear. Germline V gene data show CDR1 as MNHNS and CDR2 as SASEGT. Trimming took 6 bases from V and 3 from J, leaving 14 bases between them. The CDR3 is 14 amino acids. The CDR3 nucleotides read TGTGCCAGCAGGTGGGAGAGGGAGGACACTGAAGCTTTCTTT. This gives the protein CASRWEREDTEAFF.

CDR3 protein: CAISENPGGRVPDTQYF. CDR3 bases: TGTGCCATCAGTGAGAATCCTGGCGGGAGGGTGCCAGATACGCAGTATTTT. J is TRBJ2-3 and V is TRBV10-3, with 9 bases aligning to TRBD2. Germline CDR1 and CDR2: ENHRY and SYGVKD. The CDR3 contains 17 residues. J lost 4 bases, V lost 2 bases, and 10 bases had no gene match.

The chain carries TRBV28 and TRBJ1-2; TRBD1 is a possible D gene (6 bases). The CDR3 sequence is 13 residues long. The V gene's germline CDR1 is MDHEN and CDR2 SYDVKM. Trimming stripped 5 bases from V and 8 bases from J, with 15 bases between. The CDR3 loop reads CASSVMGGLGYTF. DNA for the CDR3: TGTGCCAGCAGTGTAATGGGGGGGCTAGGCTACACCTTC.

This rearrangement joins TRBV30 to TRBJ2-7; 16 nucleotides agree with TRBD2. The CDR3 sequence is 18 residues long. Germline CDR1 reads GTSNPN; CDR2 reads SVGIG (reference sequence). The V and J ends lost 1 base and 4 bases, in that order; junction bases with no gene match: 10. The CDR3 loop is CAWSEGTSGRAQGYEQYF. In DNA, the CDR3 is TGTGCCTGGAGTGAGGGGACTAGCGGGAGGGCCCAAGGATACGAGCAGTACTTC.

The V call is TRBV25-1, the J call TRBJ2-2; 9 bases match TRBD2. This CDR3 spans 17 amino acids. The junction had 10 bases not matched to a gene; V was cut back by 4 bases and J by 4 bases. In germline, CDR1 is MGHDK, CDR2 SYGVNS. CDR3 loop: CASSATGLASGTGELFF. The CDR3 DNA follows: TGTGCCAGCAGTGCCACGGGACTAGCTTCGGGCACCGGGGAGCTGTTTTTT.

Comments on this clone: Germline is not matched at one junction end, which may reflect a read error. V and J are TRBV28 and TRBJ1-1; TRBD1 is a possible D gene (6 bases). Per germline, CDR1 MDHEN and CDR2 SYDVKM. The length of the CDR3 is 12 residues. For the CDR3, the DNA is TGTGCCAGCAGTTCTGGGGGGCGCGTCGAGGTCTTT. This translates into CASSSGGRVEVF.

V is TRBV7-9 and J is TRBJ1-4, with D hard to call. Trimming took 5 bases from V and 4 from J, leaving 8 bases between them. The CDR3 is 13 residues long. Germline CDR1 reads SEHNR; CDR2 reads FQNEAQ (reference sequence). For the CDR3, the DNA is TGTGCCAGCAGCACATACAGTAATGAAAAACTGTTTTTT. Its protein product is CASSTYSNEKLFF.

This clone was counted between two and nine times. Here the CDR3 reads CASSLGGNGYTF. CDR3 nucleotides: TGTGCCAGCAGCTTGGGGGGTAATGGCTACACCTTC. The chain couples TRBV5-6 to TRBJ1-2; D is uncertain. Germline-derived CDR1 and CDR2 are SGHDT and YYEEEE. Trimming left V 0 bases short and J 6 bases short, with 6 bases between. This CDR3 has 12 amino acids.

This chain uses TRBV5-1 with TRBJ1-1; TRBD1 agrees at 8 bases. Germline V lookup: CDR1 SGHRS, CDR2 YFSETQ. Unmatched junction bases numbered 6, after V lost 2 bases and J lost 6 bases. This CDR3 has 14 residues. CDR3 sequence (DNA): TGCGCCAGCAGCTTTGGGGACAGGCCATCTGAAGCTTTCTTT. The encoded protein is CASSFGDRPSEAFF.

This chain connects TRBV27 to TRBJ1-1; maybe TRBD1 (5 bases). The CDR3 length is 13 residues. V was cut by 11 bases and J by 1 base, with 14 bases left in between. CDR1 is MNHEY and CDR2 is SMNVEV in the germline V gene (reference sequence). CDR3 bases: TGTGCCTCCTGGTTCAGGGCGAACACTGAAGCTTTCTTT. Protein: CASWFRANTEAFF.